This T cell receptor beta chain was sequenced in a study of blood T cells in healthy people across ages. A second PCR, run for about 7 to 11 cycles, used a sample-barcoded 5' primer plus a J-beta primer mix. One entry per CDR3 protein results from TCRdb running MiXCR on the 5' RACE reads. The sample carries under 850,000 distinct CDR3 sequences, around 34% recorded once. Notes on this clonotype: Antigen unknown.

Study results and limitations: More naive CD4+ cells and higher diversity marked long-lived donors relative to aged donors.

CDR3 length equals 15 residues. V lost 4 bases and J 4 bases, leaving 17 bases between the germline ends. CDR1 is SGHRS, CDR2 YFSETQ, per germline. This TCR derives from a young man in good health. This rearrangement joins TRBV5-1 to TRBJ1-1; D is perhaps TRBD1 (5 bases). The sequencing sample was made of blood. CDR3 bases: TGCGCCAGCAGCCCCGGGACCCGCGTCGGCACTGAAGCTTTCTTT. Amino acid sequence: CASSPGTRVGTEAFF.